This T cell receptor beta chain appears in the sequencing data of a study of naive and memory T cell subsets. Trimming took off 3 bases at V and 5 bases at J, with 13 bases between the two ends. CDR1 is MNHEY and CDR2 is SMNVEV in the germline V gene (reference sequence). The length of the CDR3 is 15 residues. An equimolar mix of two oligonucleotides served as the beta constant-region primer for TRBC1 and TRBC2. Four rounds of PCR amplified the ligated cDNA using nested alpha and beta constant-region primers plus SP2. An oligonucleotide with the SP2 primer and a 12-nucleotide UMI was ligated to the cDNA 3' end. TCRdb re-derived calls from the UMI-ligation and nested PCR reads in MiXCR, one entry per CDR3 protein. Of around 4,300 distinct CDR3 sequences listed, roughly 5% are singletons.

V and J are TRBV27 and TRBJ1-4; D gene ambiguous. Sample: effector memory CD8+ T cells from blood. The subset denotes: effector memory, CD45RA- CD27-. The clonotype comes from a human donor in good health. Here the CDR3 reads CASSFSRVGNEKLFF. In nucleotides, the CDR3 is TGTGCCAGCAGTTTTAGCCGCGTTGGGAATGAAAAACTGTTTTTT. The full variable domain, its missing parts supplied by reference TRBV27 and TRBJ1-4, is EAQVTQNPRYLITVTGKKLTVTCSQNMNHEYMSWYRQDPGLGLRQIYYSMNVEVTDKGDVPEGYKVSRKEKRNFPLILESPSPNQTSLYFCASSFSRVGNEKLFFGSGTQLSVL.